The present entry profiles one T cell receptor (beta chain) with its context. Clones were read by immunoSEQ multiplex PCR, and TCRdb kept only the in-frame ones, dropping some. This sample has 2 million or so clones; over 85% occur once, and the top ten carry more than 0.1%. This sample is part of a study of shared clonotypes between healthy human individuals. For the study at large: Contributing individuals were a couple of females and three males aged 18 to 49.

V lost 0 bases to trimming and J lost 4 bases, with 14 bases between them. This CDR3 region has 16 residues. The germline CDR1 and CDR2 sequences are SGHTA and FQGNSA. Sequenced: naive CD4+ T cells sorted from blood. Regarding subset: CD45RA+ positively selected. This clonotype originated in a man aged 18-30 years in good health. This chain uses TRBV7-2 with TRBJ2-3; weak D call: TRBD2 (5 bases). CDR3 sequence: CASSLARVVLPDTQYF. CDR3 bases: TGTGCCAGCAGCTTAGCGCGGGTGGTCCTGCCAGATACGCAGTATTTT.